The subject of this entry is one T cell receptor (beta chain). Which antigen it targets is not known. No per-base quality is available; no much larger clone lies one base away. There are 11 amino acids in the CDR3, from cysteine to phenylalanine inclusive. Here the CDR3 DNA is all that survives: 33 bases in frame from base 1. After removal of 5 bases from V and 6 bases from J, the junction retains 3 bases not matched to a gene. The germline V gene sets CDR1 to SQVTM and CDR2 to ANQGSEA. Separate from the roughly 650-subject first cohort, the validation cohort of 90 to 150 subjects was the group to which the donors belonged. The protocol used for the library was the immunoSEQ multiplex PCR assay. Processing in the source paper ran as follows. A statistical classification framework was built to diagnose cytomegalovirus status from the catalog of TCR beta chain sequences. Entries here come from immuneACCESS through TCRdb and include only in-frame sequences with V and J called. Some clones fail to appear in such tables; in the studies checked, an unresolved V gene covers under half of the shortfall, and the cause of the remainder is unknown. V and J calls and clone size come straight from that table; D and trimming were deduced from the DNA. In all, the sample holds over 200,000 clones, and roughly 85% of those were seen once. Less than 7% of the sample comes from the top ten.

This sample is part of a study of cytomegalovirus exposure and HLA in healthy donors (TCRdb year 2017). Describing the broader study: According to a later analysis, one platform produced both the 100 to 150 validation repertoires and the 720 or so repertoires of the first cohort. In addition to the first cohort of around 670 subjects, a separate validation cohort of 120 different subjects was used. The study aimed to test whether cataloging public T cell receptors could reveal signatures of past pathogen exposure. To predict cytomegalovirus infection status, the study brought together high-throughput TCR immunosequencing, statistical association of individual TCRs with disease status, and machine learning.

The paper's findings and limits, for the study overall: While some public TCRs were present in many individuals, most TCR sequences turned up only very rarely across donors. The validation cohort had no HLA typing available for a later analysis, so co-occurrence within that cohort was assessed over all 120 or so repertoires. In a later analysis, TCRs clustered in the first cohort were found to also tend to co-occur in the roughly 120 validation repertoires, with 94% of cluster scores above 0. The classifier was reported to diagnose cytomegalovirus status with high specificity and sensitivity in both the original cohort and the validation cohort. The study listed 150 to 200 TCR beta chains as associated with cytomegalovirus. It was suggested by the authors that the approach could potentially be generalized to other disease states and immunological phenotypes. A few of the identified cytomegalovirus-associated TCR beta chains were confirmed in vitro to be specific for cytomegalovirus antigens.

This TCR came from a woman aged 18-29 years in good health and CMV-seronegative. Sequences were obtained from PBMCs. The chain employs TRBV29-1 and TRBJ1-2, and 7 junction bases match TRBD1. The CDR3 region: CSVYTGDGYTF. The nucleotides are TGCAGCGTTTACACAGGGGATGGCTACACCTTC.